The 4 T cell receptor beta chains below come from one sample, sequenced in a study of blood T cell repertoires in COVID-19. Sequencing was performed with immunoSEQ multiplex PCR; in TCRdb, only in-frame clones are kept and a portion is missing. The sample consists of a few hundred thousand clones, approximately 85% of them appearing once. The sample consisted of PBMCs or T cells enriched from blood (not recorded which). These receptor sequences come from a woman aged 25-40 years who had recovered from COVID-19.

In this sample, this clone turned up once. The gene calls are TRBV28 and TRBJ1-4; no firm D call. Trimming pared 7 bases from V and 0 bases from J, leaving 15 bases between. This CDR3 spans 16 amino acids. CDR1 MDHEN and CDR2 SYDVKM come from the germline V gene. CDR3 DNA: TGTGCCAGCAAGACTTTTGGTGGTGCAACTAATGAAAAACTGTTTTTT. It yields the protein CASKTFGGATNEKLFF.

This clone came up a few times. This chain uses TRBV2 with TRBJ2-1; D may be TRBD1 (7 bases). The CDR3 extends over 15 amino acids. Per germline, CDR1 SNHLY and CDR2 FYNNEI. Trimming cost V 4 bases and J 5 bases, with 15 bases left between them. The DNA for the CDR3 is TGTGCCAGCAGTGTCGGGGGACAGAGCAACAATGAGCAGTTCTTC. Protein: CASSVGGQSNNEQFF.

On this clone: One end of the junction varies from germline; a read error may be responsible. This chain joins TRBV14 and TRBJ2-7; 8 positions match TRBD2. Germline CDR1 reads SGHDN; CDR2 reads FVKESK. The CDR3 consists of 13 residues. DNA for the CDR3: TGTGCCAGCAGCCAAGATAGGAGACTAGCGTCCATTTTC. Its protein product is CASSQDRRLASIF.

This chain connects TRBV2 to TRBJ2-2; no definite D call. This CDR3 comprises 13 residues. V was shortened by 8 bases and J by 0 bases, with 7 bases between the two germline ends. Germline V gene sequence: CDR1 SNHLY, CDR2 FYNNEI. Here the CDR3 DNA reads TGTGCCAGCGCGACACCGAACACCGGGGAGCTGTTTTTT. It encodes CASATPNTGELFF. Full variable domain (remainder filled in from reference TRBV2 and TRBJ2-2): EPEVTQTPSHQVTQMGQEVILRCVPISNHLYFYWYRQILGQKVEFLVSFYNNEISEKSEIFDDQFSVERPDGSNFTLKIRSTKLEDSAMYFCASATPNTGELFFGEGSRLTVL.